These T cell receptor beta chains were read from a single sample in a study of preoperative IRX-2 immunotherapy in early breast cancer. The table came from immunoSEQ multiplex PCR; TCRdb's copy has only in-frame clones and leaves some out. Of 40,000 to 50,000 clones in the sample, about 80% were seen once. The sequenced sample was tumor tissue, obtained after IRX-2 immunotherapy. These receptors were obtained from a human donor with breast cancer. Each CDR3 is given with its conserved first and last residue. A D gene is named only where the DNA matches it firmly. The size entry is marked missing in some rows and otherwise reads once, few, many or a size class.

clone_size d_call j_call v_call cdr3_nt cdr3_aa
NA TRBD1 TRBJ1-4 TRBV19 TGTGCCAGTAGCGGCAGGGGGCACGGTGAAAAACTGTTTTTT CASSGRGHGEKLFF
medium-sized NA TRBJ1-1 TRBV12-5 TGTGCTAGTGGTCCGGAGAGCCCTGGGACACTTAACACTGAAGCTTTCTTT CASGPESPGTLNTEAFF
NA NA TRBJ2-3 TRBV6-8 TGTGCCAGCAGTGACTCCTTTGTGGCAGATACGCAGTATTTT CASSDSFVADTQYF
NA TRBD1 TRBJ1-2 TRBV23-1 TGCGCCAGCTCGACAGGGGGCGAATATGGCTACACCTTC CASSTGGEYGYTF
NA NA TRBJ2-3 TRBV14 TGTGCCAGCAGCCAAAGGAAGGGGGGCGGAGATACGCAGTATTTT CASSQRKGGGDTQYF
NA NA TRBJ1-4 TRBV19 TGTGCCAGTAGCAGATCTGTGATTGAAAAACTGTTTTTT CASSRSVIEKLFF
NA TRBD1 TRBJ1-2 TRBV23-1 TGCGCCAGCAGCCAGGGGACAGGGTCAGGCTACACCTTC CASSQGTGSGYTF
NA TRBD1 TRBJ1-5 TRBV5-1 TGCGCCAGCAGCCCCGGACAGGGGGGCTATCAGCCCCAGCATTTT CASSPGQGGYQPQHF
NA NA TRBJ2-7 TRBV12-5 TGTGCTAGTGGTTTGGTACTAAACAGCCCCCACGAGCAGTACTTC CASGLVLNSPHEQYF
NA TRBD1 TRBJ1-2 TRBV29-1 TGCAGCGTTCTACAGGGGGCCAGGACTAACTATGGCTACACCTTC CSVLQGARTNYGYTF
NA NA TRBJ2-6 TRBV19 TGTGCCAGTAAACCTACTGGGGCCAACGTCCTGACTTTC CASKPTGANVLTF
few NA TRBJ1-2 TRBV11-3 TGTGCCAGCAGCATCGACGCATTAAGGAATTCGGCCATCAAATATGGCTACACCTTC CASSIDALRNSAIKYGYTF
NA TRBD1 TRBJ2-5 TRBV6-8 TGTGCCAGCAGTCTACAGGGGGCTCTTCCCGAGACCCAGTACTTC CASSLQGALPETQYF
NA NA TRBJ2-1 TRBV29-1 TGCAGCGTTCGTCCGAACAGAGGCTCCTACAATGAGCAGTTCTTC CSVRPNRGSYNEQFF
NA NA TRBJ1-4 TRBV11-3 TGTGCCAGCAGCCTCTTCCTCCATGATGGGGCAACTAATGAAAAACTGTTTTTT CASSLFLHDGATNEKLFF
NA NA TRBJ2-7 TRBV11-3 TGTGCCAGCACCCCCGCCCTTTTAGGCTCCTACGAGCAGTACTTC CASTPALLGSYEQYF
NA NA TRBJ2-7 TRBV19 TGTGCCAGTAGTAACACTTTAGGCGAGCAGTACTTC CASSNTLGEQYF
NA TRBD2 TRBJ2-7 TRBV5-1 TGCGCCAGCAGCCCTGGACTAGCGGGCTCCTACGAGCAGTACTTC CASSPGLAGSYEQYF
NA NA TRBJ1-5 TRBV11-3 TGTGCCAGCAGCTTAACAGTTGGAAGCAATCAGCCCCAGCATTTT CASSLTVGSNQPQHF
NA NA TRBJ2-3 TRBV11-3 TGTGCCAGCAGCCACTCGGGGGCTAGCACAGATACGCAGTATTTT CASSHSGASTDTQYF
NA NA TRBJ2-1 TRBV7-6 TGTGCCAGCAGCTTGATCGTGATGAGCGGGTACAATGAGCAGTTCTTC CASSLIVMSGYNEQFF
NA TRBD1 TRBJ2-5 TRBV6-8 TGTGCCAGCAGTTTCAGGGGGCGGGAGACCCAGTACTTC CASSFRGRETQYF
NA NA TRBJ1-5 TRBV19 TGTGCCAGTAGTACTCCAACAGGGTCAGCTAGCAATCAGCCCCAGCATTTT CASSTPTGSASNQPQHF
NA NA TRBJ2-7 TRBV6-8 TGTGCCAGCAGTTACTCTAGGGATTACGAGCAGTACTTC CASSYSRDYEQYF
few NA TRBJ1-2 TRBV6-8 TGTGCCAGCGTCTTTACAGGCCATGGCTACACCTTC CASVFTGHGYTF
NA NA TRBJ1-1 TRBV19 TGTGCCACTCGGGACATCTACACTGAAGCTTTCTTT CATRDIYTEAFF
NA NA TRBJ1-5 TRBV10-2 TGCGCCAGCTCCCCTCAGACCCATAGCAATCAGCCCCAGCATTTT CASSPQTHSNQPQHF
NA NA TRBJ1-1 TRBV14 TGTGCCAGCAGCAACTTAGTTCTAGGGGGAATTATGAACACTGAAGCTTTCTTT CASSNLVLGGIMNTEAFF
once NA TRBJ1-1 TRBV5-1 TGCGCCAGCAGCCTGCGCGAGACTCGTACTGAAGCTTTCTTT CASSLRETRTEAFF
NA NA TRBJ2-1 TRBV19 TGTGCCAGTAGAGGCGGCCTGGAGCAGTTCTTC CASRGGLEQFF
NA TRBD1 TRBJ1-4 TRBV10-1 TGCGCCAGCAAGGGACAGGGTAATGAAAAACTGTTTTTT CASKGQGNEKLFF
NA TRBD2 TRBJ2-3 TRBV19 TGTGCCAGTACCTCCGGGGGGGCCGGCACAGATACGCAGTATTTT CASTSGGAGTDTQYF
NA NA TRBJ2-2 TRBV7-1 TGTGCCAGCAGCTTCATGGCCACCGGGGAGCTGTTTTTT CASSFMATGELFF
NA TRBD1 TRBJ2-2 TRBV18 TGTGCCAGCTCACCACCCAGGGGGCCGGACACCGGGGAGCTGTTTTTT CASSPPRGPDTGELFF
NA NA TRBJ2-2 TRBV19 TGTGCCAGTAGTATAGAAGGGGCCGGGGAGCTGTTTTTT CASSIEGAGELFF
NA NA TRBJ2-7 TRBV6-8 TGTGCCAGCAAAACGGGCCCCTACGAGCAGTACTTC CASKTGPYEQYF
NA NA TRBJ2-3 TRBV28 TGTGCCAGCAGTTTTTATGGCACAGATACGCAGTATTTT CASSFYGTDTQYF
few NA TRBJ1-3 TRBV23-1 TGCGCCAGCAGGTTCAGGGAGGGAAACACCATATATTTT CASRFREGNTIYF
NA NA TRBJ2-3 TRBV29-1 TGCAGCGTTCGAAAGACCAGCACAGATACGCAGTATTTT CSVRKTSTDTQYF
NA NA TRBJ2-2 TRBV6-8 TGTGCCAGCAGGCCCCTCACCGGGGAGCTGTTTTTT CASRPLTGELFF
NA NA TRBJ2-5 TRBV11-3 TGTGCCAGCAGCTTGGACCTTCTTGGCTCTGTGACCCAGTACTTC CASSLDLLGSVTQYF